This T cell receptor beta chain was sequenced in a study of blood T cell repertoires in COVID-19. About the research overall: Sources were T cells, B-cell-depleted T cells, or PBMCs; the material itself was cDNA or gDNA.

The CDR3 consists of 17 residues. V lost 5 bases to trimming and J lost 4 bases; unmatched junction nucleotides: 13. Per the germline V gene, CDR1 is LNHDA and CDR2 is SQIVND (reference sequence). Under the authors' procedure: Amplified reference gene primers provided the basis for estimating nucleated cell counts. The protocol was immunoSEQ multiplex PCR, while the TCRdb copy is restricted to in-frame clones and leaves out a portion. V, J and clone size derive from that table, while D and trimming were established from the DNA sequence. The data hold about 70,000 clones, with roughly nine tenths observed a single time.

Sequencing input: peripheral blood. This TCR derives from a woman in her sixties with acute or convalescent COVID-19. The rearrangement uses TRBV19 and TRBJ1-3; 8 bases agree with TRBD1. The CDR3 bases are TGTGCCAGTAGTCTCGCAGGGGGCTACAGTTTCGGAAACACCATATATTTT. Translation gives CASSLAGGYSFGNTIYF.